This TCR beta chain was sequenced in a study of CD8 T cells in ankylosing spondylitis. Concerning this clonotype: Its antigen is currently unknown.

Trimming stripped 4 bases from V and 1 base from J, with 11 bases between. The CDR3 is 15 amino acids. Germline values: CDR1 KGHSH, CDR2 LQKENI. TCRdb used MiXCR to reprocess the 5' RACE reads, holding one entry per CDR3 protein. The sample includes 220,000 or so distinct CDR3 sequences, about 10% of them seen just once. Whole-study results and caveats: A TCR beta motif of fewer than 10 highly homologous variants seemed to mark ankylosing spondylitis blood. CD8+ disease-linked clones were present at relatively low frequencies in blood.

The sample taken for sequencing was blood, either unsorted or a sorted T cell fraction (not recorded which). The source is a male donor with ankylosing spondylitis or in good health (not recorded which). This chain connects TRBV18 to TRBJ1-5; D unresolved. The DNA for the CDR3 is TGTGCCAGCTCACTTCTGGGCAGCAGCAATCAGCCCCAGCATTTT. This translates into CASSLLGSSNQPQHF.